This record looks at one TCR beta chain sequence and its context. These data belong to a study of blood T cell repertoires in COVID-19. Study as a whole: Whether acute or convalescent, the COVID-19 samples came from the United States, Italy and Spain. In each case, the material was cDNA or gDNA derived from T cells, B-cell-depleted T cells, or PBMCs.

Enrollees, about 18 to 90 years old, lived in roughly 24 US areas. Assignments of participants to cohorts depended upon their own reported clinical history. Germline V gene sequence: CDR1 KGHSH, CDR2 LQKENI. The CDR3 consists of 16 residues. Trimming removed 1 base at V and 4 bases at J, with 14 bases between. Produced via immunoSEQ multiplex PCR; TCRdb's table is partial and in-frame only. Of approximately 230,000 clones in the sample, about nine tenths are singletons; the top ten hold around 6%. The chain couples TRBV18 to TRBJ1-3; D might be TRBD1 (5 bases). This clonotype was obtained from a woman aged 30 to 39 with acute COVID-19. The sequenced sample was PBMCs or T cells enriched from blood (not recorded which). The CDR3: CASSPLSQGFGNTIYF. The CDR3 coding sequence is TGTGCCAGCTCACCACTGTCGCAGGGTTTCGGAAACACCATATATTTT.